This T cell receptor beta chain was profiled in a study of blood T cell repertoires in COVID-19. Study as a whole: Spain, Italy and the United States supplied samples that represented acute and convalescent COVID-19. PBMCs, B-cell-depleted T cells, or T cells provided the cDNA or gDNA that made up the material.

The authors' processing: Estimates of nucleated cell counts were drawn from the amplification of reference gene primers. Clones were read by immunoSEQ multiplex PCR, and TCRdb kept only the in-frame ones, dropping some. D and trimming were read from the DNA, whereas the V and J calls and clone size are those reported in that table. Among 200,000 to 250,000 clones listed, roughly 86% were seen once. This CDR3 has 15 residues. Per germline, CDR1 SGHNT and CDR2 YYREEE (reference sequence). V trimming: 4 bases; J trimming: 7 bases; junction bases outside the gene matches: 9. V gene TRBV5-4 combines with J gene TRBJ2-1; 9 bases map to TRBD1. Sequencing was done on a sample of peripheral blood. This clonotype was sampled from a woman aged 60-75 years with acute or convalescent COVID-19. For the CDR3, the DNA is TGTGCCAGCAGCCCCGGGAACAGGGGGCTGAATGAGCAGTTCTTC. Amino acids: CASSPGNRGLNEQFF.